This TCR beta chain was profiled in a study of early T cells in non-severe SARS-CoV-2 infection (TCRdb year 2021). Regarding the research as a whole: Because TCR sequencing was done on bulk RNA from unsorted whole blood, the alpha and beta chains could not be paired.

The study was a case-control design nested within a healthcare worker cohort in London, UK, with weekly nasopharyngeal swab PCR tests and blood sampling. Between 23 and 31 March 2020, the week of the UK lockdown, healthcare workers were enrolled and then followed up weekly for as long as 16 weeks. V is shortened by 4 bases, J by 12 bases, and the region joining them spans 13 bases. Per the germline V gene, MNHEY is the CDR1 and SVGEGT is the CDR2. The CDR3 runs 12 residues from the cysteine to the phenylalanine. The CDR3 DNA has 36 bases and is translated from base 1. Study-wide conclusions, independent of this receptor: VDJdb matching was skewed toward anti-spike CD8 responses and likely underestimated virus-specific expansions by missing private and CD4 specificities.

This clonotype was seen a handful of times. Which antigen it targets is not known. The sample holds no much larger clone one base away, and base qualities are not on file. The method behind the library was 5' RACE. For sequencing, a NextSeq 500 was employed. In the TCR library protocol, unique molecular identifiers were attached to individual cDNA molecules to correct for PCR bias and sequencing error. Both TCR alpha and beta chains were sequenced, and tight co-correlation was observed between alpha and beta sequence abundances in each sample. Concerning the study's data processing: V gene, J gene and CDR3 annotation of TCR sequences was performed with Decombinator V4. TCRs were defined as expanded if a significant change between any two time points was detected under a Poisson model with p below 0.0001. TCR abundances were normalised to the total number of TCRs sequenced in each sample and reported as counts per million. MAIT TCRs were defined by TRAV1-2 paired with TRAJ12, TRAJ20 or TRAJ33, and iNKT TCRs by TRAV10 paired with TRAJ18. VDJdb, accessed 1 November 2021, was searched for CMV, EBV and SARS-CoV-2 annotated TCRs, with TCRs annotated for multiple antigens excluded. Using fastp trimming at Q25 and MiXCR clonotype assembly, TCRdb reanalyzed the public sequencing data and kept in-frame beta chains. Entries that share a CDR3 protein sequence are merged under the most common genes and DNA. These V and J calls derive from TCRdb rather than the authors' analysis. The table for this sample lists roughly 64,000 distinct CDR3 sequences; 11% of them were counted only once. Of the sample, 2.9% is held by the ten largest clones.

The chain joins TRBV6-2 or TRBV6-3 to TRBJ2-1; matching of 6 bases hints at TRBD2 as the D gene. The TCR comes from an adult who was a healthcare worker with PCR-confirmed SARS-CoV-2 infection or an uninfected control (not recorded which). The input for sequencing was whole blood, taken at baseline. The sequence in DNA is TGTGCCAGCAGTTCAGCAGGGAGGTGGCAGTTCTTC. It specifies CASSSAGRWQFF.